Following are 23 T cell receptor beta chains from one sample sequenced in a study of control samples from healthy donors and cancer patients. TCRdb keeps only in-frame clones here, not all; method: immunoSEQ multiplex PCR. The table records 150,000 to 200,000 clones, 88% of them present only once. The sample was blood. These receptors came from a woman younger than 45 in good health.

The CDR3 nucleotides read TGTGCCAGCAGCCCGACTAGCGGGGGGGCCGGAGGAGAGACCCAGTACTTC. Protein: CASSPTSGGAGGETQYF. The V call is TRBV7-9, the J call TRBJ2-5; 14 bases are shared with TRBD2. Per the germline V gene, CDR1 is SEHNR and CDR2 is FQNEAQ (reference sequence). V trimming: 5 bases; J trimming: 4 bases; junction bases outside the gene matches: 9. The CDR3 is made up of 17 amino acids.

The J gene is TRBJ1-4, the V gene TRBV7-9, with D tentatively TRBD1 (5 bases). CDR1 is SEHNR and CDR2 is FQNEAQ in the germline V gene (reference sequence). CDR3 length: 14 residues. V was shortened by 5 bases and J by 8 bases, with 15 bases between the two germline ends. The CDR3 DNA is TGTGCCAGCAGCCCAGGGTCTTTCGGGGAAAAACTGTTTTTT. It encodes CASSPGSFGEKLFF.

The chain is built from TRBV6-4 and TRBJ2-2; D remains ambiguous. This CDR3 has 14 residues. Per the germline V gene, CDR1 is MRHNA and CDR2 is SNTAGT. V lost 0 bases and J lost 1, with 3 bases in between. The CDR3 reads CASSDSRNTGELFF. CDR3 nucleotide sequence: TGTGCCAGCAGTGACTCCAGGAACACCGGGGAGCTGTTTTTT.

This clone was seen only a few times. The V and J genes are TRBV5-1 and TRBJ1-1; no firm D call. The V and J ends lost 2 bases and 6 bases respectively, with 11 bases between them. CDR3 size: 13 residues. Germline V gene sequence: CDR1 SGHRS, CDR2 YFSETQ. The CDR3 spells CASSFYSTAEAFF. The CDR3 nucleotides are TGCGCCAGCAGCTTTTATAGTACGGCTGAAGCTTTCTTT.

The genes are TRBV9 and TRBJ2-5; 10 nucleotides align to TRBD2. With V trimmed by 2 bases and J by 2 bases, 6 bases remained unmatched. Germline V CDR1 and CDR2: SGDLS, YYNGEE. This CDR3 comprises 16 residues. Here the CDR3 DNA reads TGTGCCAGCAGCGTGGGCGGACTAGCGGCACAAGAGACCCAGTACTTC. It translates to CASSVGGLAAQETQYF.

The rearrangement joins TRBV11-2 to TRBJ2-7, with D maybe TRBD2 (5 bases). This CDR3 comprises 13 residues. Germline V gene sequence: CDR1 SGHAT, CDR2 FQNNGV. With 1 base removed from V and 2 bases from J, the gap between germline ends came to 6 bases. In DNA form, the CDR3 reads TGTGCCAGCAGCTTAGCGGGGACCTACGAGCAGTACGTC. It translates to CASSLAGTYEQYV.

The chain uses TRBV4-1 and TRBJ1-1; 9 bases are a match to TRBD1. The V gene's germline CDR1 is MGHRA and CDR2 YSYEKL. After removal of 3 bases from V and 5 bases from J, the junction contained 4 bases not matched to a gene. This CDR3 is 14 amino acids long. The CDR3 loop is CASSQGQGRTEAFF. The CDR3 region has the DNA TGCGCCAGCAGCCAGGGACAGGGCAGAACTGAAGCTTTCTTT.

The J gene is TRBJ2-1, the V gene TRBV2, with 12 positions matching TRBD2. CDR1 is SNHLY, CDR2 FYNNEI, per germline. V lost 6 bases to trimming and J lost 4 bases; unmatched junction nucleotides: 4. The CDR3 runs to 15 residues. The CDR3 protein is CASRGLAGIYNEQFF. The DNA for the CDR3 is TGTGCCAGCAGAGGACTAGCGGGAATTTACAATGAGCAGTTCTTC. Using reference TRBV2 and TRBJ2-1 for the parts outside the CDR3, the full variable domain is EPEVTQTPSHQVTQMGQEVILRCVPISNHLYFYWYRQILGQKVEFLVSFYNNEISEKSEIFDDQFSVERPDGSNFTLKIRSTKLEDSAMYFCASRGLAGIYNEQFFGPGTRLTVL.

The genes are TRBV29-1 and TRBJ2-2; 8 bases are shared with TRBD2. V lost 3 bases, J lost 4 bases, and 7 bases stayed unmatched. This CDR3 is built from 15 residues. Germline CDR1 SQVTM, CDR2 ANQGSEA. DNA for the CDR3: TGCAGCGTTGATTTTGGGCTAGCGGGCACCGGGGAGCTGTTTTTT. Translating gives CSVDFGLAGTGELFF.

This chain connects TRBV9 to TRBJ2-3; D uncertain. The CDR3 has 13 residues. The V end lost 0 bases, the J end lost 5 bases, and 7 bases lay between the germline ends. Looked up from germline, CDR1 is SGDLS and CDR2 is YYNGEE. CDR3 residues: CASSVARIDTQYF. In nucleotides, the CDR3 is TGTGCCAGCAGCGTAGCCCGTATAGATACGCAGTATTTT. The full variable domain, completed using reference TRBV9 and TRBJ2-3, is DSGVTQTPKHLITATGQRVTLRCSPRSGDLSVYWYQQSLDQGLQFLIQYYNGEERAKGNILERFSAQQFPDLHSELNLSSLELGDSALYFCASSVARIDTQYFGPGTRLTVL.

This clone was detected once. This rearrangement joins TRBV3-1 (or the pseudogene TRBV3-2) to TRBJ2-3, with D unresolved. Trimming took 1 base from V and 4 from J, leaving 9 bases between them. Germline V gene data show CDR1 as LGHDT and CDR2 as YNNKEL (reference sequence). The CDR3 length is 14 residues. The CDR3, as DNA: TGTGCCAGCAGCCAAGCAAAGGGTCCAGATACGCAGTATTTT. Translation gives CASSQAKGPDTQYF.

For the CDR3, the DNA is TGTGCCAGCAGGGACAGTCTGTACAATGAGCAGTTCTTC. It yields the protein CASRDSLYNEQFF. The chain is built from TRBV2 and TRBJ2-1; the D gene is possibly TRBD1 (6 bases). Trimming removed 6 bases at V and 4 bases at J, with 10 bases between. This CDR3 is built from 13 residues. Germline assignment: CDR1 SNHLY and CDR2 FYNNEI.

Written as DNA, the CDR3 is TGCGCCAGCAGCGCCGGACTAGCGGGGACCTACGAGCAGTACGTC. Amino acids: CASSAGLAGTYEQYV. The rearrangement uses TRBV5-1 and TRBJ2-7; 12 bases agree with TRBD2. The length of the CDR3 is 15 residues. Looked up from germline, CDR1 is SGHRS and CDR2 is YFSETQ. Losses at the gene ends were 4 bases for V and 2 bases for J; bases not matched to a gene: 4.

J is TRBJ2-1 and V is TRBV5-1, with 10 bases that match TRBD2. V was pared by 1 base and J by 8 bases, with 6 bases of the junction left unmatched. Germline CDR1 and CDR2: SGHRS and YFSETQ. The length of the CDR3 is 15 residues. This CDR3 is CASSLFLAGDDEQFF. CDR3 in DNA: TGCGCCAGCAGCTTGTTTCTAGCGGGGGACGATGAGCAGTTCTTC.

This clone was detected only a few times. The chain couples TRBV6-5 to TRBJ2-5; D is undetermined. Between the trimmed V and J ends, which lost 6 bases and 9 bases, there was a span of 11 bases. This CDR3 comprises 11 residues. The germline gives CDR1 MNHEY, CDR2 SVGAGI. In DNA form, the CDR3 reads TGTGCCAGCAGCCTAGGTTTGGCCCAGTACTTC. This sequence encodes CASSLGLAQYF.

As concerns this clone: The junction does not match germline at one end; this may be a read error. This CDR3 is CASRRTGGAFKVSIDTQYF. In DNA form, the CDR3 reads TGCGCCAGCAGAAGGACAGGGGGCGCATTTAAGGTTAGCATAGATACGCAGTATTTT. The chain uses TRBV5-1 and TRBJ2-3; 11 nucleotides match TRBD1. Germline CDR1 and CDR2: SGHRS and YFSETQ. The CDR3 runs 19 residues.

The V and J genes are TRBV6-2 or TRBV6-3 and TRBJ2-3; a possible D gene is TRBD1 (7 bases). Germline CDR1 is MNHEY and CDR2 is SVGEGT. The CDR3 sequence is 15 residues long. Trimming cost V 0 bases and J 4 bases, with 11 bases left between them. Here the CDR3 DNA reads TGTGCCAGCAGTTACTCGGCAGGGGGGTCAGATACGCAGTATTTT. This translates into CASSYSAGGSDTQYF.

The chain joins TRBV5-1 to TRBJ2-5; 7 bases are a match to TRBD2. Germline trimming cut 4 bases from V and 5 bases from J; bases unmatched to any gene: 11. The CDR3 is made up of 15 amino acids. CDR1 and CDR2 from the germline V gene are SGHRS and YFSETQ. CDR3 bases: TGCGCCAGCAGCATAACCGCGGGGGAGGGGGAGACCCAGTACTTC. Protein: CASSITAGEGETQYF.

This clone was seen a handful of times. This chain connects TRBV7-9 to TRBJ2-5, with 7 bases identical to TRBD1. The CDR3 is 14 amino acids. Germline V gene data show CDR1 as SEHNR and CDR2 as FQNEAQ (reference sequence). J was trimmed by 3 bases and V by 5 bases; bases with no gene match: 6. CDR3 coding DNA: TGTGCCAGCAGCCCCCAGACAGGGAAAGAGACCCAGTACTTC. Protein sequence: CASSPQTGKETQYF.

This clone was seen only a few times. The V and J genes are TRBV3-1 (or the pseudogene TRBV3-2) and TRBJ1-5; maybe TRBD1 (6 bases). The CDR3 has 15 residues. V was cut by 3 bases and J by 6 bases, with 15 bases left in between. The germline gives CDR1 LGHDT, CDR2 YNNKEL (reference sequence). DNA of the CDR3: TGTGCCAGCAGCCAGGGCAGGGGAGGGAGTCAGCCCCAGCATTTT. This sequence encodes CASSQGRGGSQPQHF.

This rearrangement joins TRBV5-4 to TRBJ2-3; tentative D call: TRBD1 (6 bases). The V and J ends lost 4 bases and 2 bases respectively, with 11 bases between them. This CDR3 contains 14 residues. Germline V gene lookup returns CDR1 SGHNT and CDR2 YYREEE (reference sequence). CDR3 sequence (DNA): TGTGCCAGCAGCACAGGACAGCTCACAGATACGCAGTATTTT. The encoded protein is CASSTGQLTDTQYF.

The V gene is TRBV5-4, the J gene TRBJ1-2; D unresolved. The CDR3 length is 14 residues. Trimming removed 2 bases from V and 3 bases from J, with 11 bases in between. The germline V gene encodes CDR1 SGHNT and CDR2 YYREEE (reference sequence). The CDR3 DNA sequence: TGTGCCAGCAGCTTAGACACGCCCGACTATGGCTACACCTTC. This sequence encodes CASSLDTPDYGYTF.

The CDR3 loop reads CASSLMEDGRSEQYF. The CDR3, as DNA: TGTGCCAGCAGTTTAATGGAAGACGGACGTTCCGAGCAGTACTTC. The chain carries TRBV28 and TRBJ2-7; unclear D gene. V gave up 2 bases and J gave up 6 bases, with 17 bases separating them. The CDR3 contains 15 residues. CDR1 is MDHEN and CDR2 is SYDVKM in the germline V gene.